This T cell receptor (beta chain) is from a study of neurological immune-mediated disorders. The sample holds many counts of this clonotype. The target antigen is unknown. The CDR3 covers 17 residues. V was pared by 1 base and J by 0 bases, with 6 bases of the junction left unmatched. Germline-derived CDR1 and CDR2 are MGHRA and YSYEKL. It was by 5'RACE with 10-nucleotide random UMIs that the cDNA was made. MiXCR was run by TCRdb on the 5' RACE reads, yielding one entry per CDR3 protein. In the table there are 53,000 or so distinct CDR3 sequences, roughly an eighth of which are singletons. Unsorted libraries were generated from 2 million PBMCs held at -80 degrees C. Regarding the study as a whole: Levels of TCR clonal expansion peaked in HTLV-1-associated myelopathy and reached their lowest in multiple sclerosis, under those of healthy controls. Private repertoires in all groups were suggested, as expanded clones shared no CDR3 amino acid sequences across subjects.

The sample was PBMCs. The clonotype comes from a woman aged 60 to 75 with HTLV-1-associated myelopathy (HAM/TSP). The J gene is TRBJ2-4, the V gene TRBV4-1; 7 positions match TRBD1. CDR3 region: CASSQVLDRVAKNIQYF. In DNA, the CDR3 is TGCGCCAGCAGCCAAGTTCTCGACAGGGTAGCCAAAAACATTCAGTACTTC.